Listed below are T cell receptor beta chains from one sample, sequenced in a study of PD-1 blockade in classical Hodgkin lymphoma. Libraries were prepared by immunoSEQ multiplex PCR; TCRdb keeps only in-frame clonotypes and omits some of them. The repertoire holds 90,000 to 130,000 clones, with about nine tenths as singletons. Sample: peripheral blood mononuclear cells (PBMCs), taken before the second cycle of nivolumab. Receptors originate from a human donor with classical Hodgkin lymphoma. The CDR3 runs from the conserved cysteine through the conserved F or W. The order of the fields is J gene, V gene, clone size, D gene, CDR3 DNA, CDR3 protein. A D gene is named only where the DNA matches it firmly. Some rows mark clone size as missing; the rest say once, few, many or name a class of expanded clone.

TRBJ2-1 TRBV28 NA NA TGTGCCAGCAGTTTAAAGGCTAGCGTCTACAATGAGCAGTTCTTC CASSLKASVYNEQFF
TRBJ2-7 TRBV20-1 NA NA TGCAGTGCTGGGGACCGCCCCGGGTACTTC CSAGDRPGYF
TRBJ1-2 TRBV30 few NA TGTGCCTGGTCAGGGCTCCGAGGCTACACCTTC CAWSGLRGYTF
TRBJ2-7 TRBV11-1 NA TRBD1 TGTGCCAGCAGCTCAAGGGGACAGACGTACGAGCAGTACTTC CASSSRGQTYEQYF
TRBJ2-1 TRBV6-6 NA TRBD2 TGTGCCAGCAGTTATAGCGGGAGGGCGCCGTTCTTC CASSYSGRAPFF
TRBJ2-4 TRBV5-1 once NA TGCGCCAGCAGCTCGGCGGGGGCCGGGGGTGGAAACATTCAGTACTTC CASSSAGAGGGNIQYF
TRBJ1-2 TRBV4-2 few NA TGTGCCAGCAGCGGGGGGGCTGGCTACACCTTC CASSGGAGYTF
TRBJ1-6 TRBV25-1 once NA TGTGCCAGCAGTGAACCCCGGGAGGGGTATAATTCACCCCTCCACTTT CASSEPREGYNSPLHF
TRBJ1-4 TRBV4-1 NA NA TGCGCCAGCAGCCAAGGATCTTTTGCAACTAATGAAAAACTGTTTTTT CASSQGSFATNEKLFF
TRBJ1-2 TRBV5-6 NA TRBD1 TGTGCCAGCAGCCTCCGGACAGGGAACTATGGCTACACCTTC CASSLRTGNYGYTF
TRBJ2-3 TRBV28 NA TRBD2 TGTGCCAGCAGTCCAAATCTAGCGGGGGGGTTCAGGGATACGCAGTATTTT CASSPNLAGGFRDTQYF
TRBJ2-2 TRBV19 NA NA TGTGCCAGTAGAGGTTTAGGGGACGGGGAGCTGTTTTTT CASRGLGDGELFF
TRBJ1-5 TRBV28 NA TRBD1 TGTGCCAGCAGGACAGGGTTCAATCAGCCCCAGCATTTT CASRTGFNQPQHF
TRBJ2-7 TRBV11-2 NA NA TGTGCCAGCAGCCAGGGGGGTTACTCCTACGAGCAGTACTTC CASSQGGYSYEQYF
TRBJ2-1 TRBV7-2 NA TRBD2 TGTGCCAGCAGCTTAACTAGCGGACCATACAATGAGCAGTTCTTC CASSLTSGPYNEQFF
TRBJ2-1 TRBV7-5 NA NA TGTGCCAGCAGCCCTCCCTCAGCGGGAGGTGGCAATGAGCAGTTCTTC CASSPPSAGGGNEQFF
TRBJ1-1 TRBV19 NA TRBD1 TGTGCCAGTAGGGGACAGGGGGGACCTGTTGAAGCTTTCTTT CASRGQGGPVEAFF
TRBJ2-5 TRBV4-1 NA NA TGCGCCAGCAGCCAAGTCCCGGGACAAGAGACCCAGTACTTC CASSQVPGQETQYF
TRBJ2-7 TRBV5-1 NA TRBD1 TGCGCCAGCAGTTCCGGGACAGGGACCTACGAGCAGTACTTC CASSSGTGTYEQYF
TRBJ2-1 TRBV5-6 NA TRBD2 TGTGCCAGCAGCTTTACTAGCGGGGGCCTTTCCTACAATGAGCAGTTCTTC CASSFTSGGLSYNEQFF
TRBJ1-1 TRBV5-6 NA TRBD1 TGTGCCAGCAGCCGGGACAGGTCCACCTCTGAAGCTTTCTTT CASSRDRSTSEAFF
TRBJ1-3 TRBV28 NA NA TGTGCCAGCAGTTTGTTCGATCTGACAGACAGACTCTCTGGAAACACCATATATTTT CASSLFDLTDRLSGNTIYF
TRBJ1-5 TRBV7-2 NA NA TGTGCCAGCAGCTCCATTGGCCAGCCCCAGCATTTT CASSSIGQPQHF
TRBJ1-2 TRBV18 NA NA TGTGCCAGCTCACCACCCTTCCCGACAACAGCAGACGGCTACACCTTC CASSPPFPTTADGYTF
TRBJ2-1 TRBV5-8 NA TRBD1 TGTGCCAGCAGCCGACCCTTGGACAGGGAAAATGAGCAGTTCTTC CASSRPLDRENEQFF
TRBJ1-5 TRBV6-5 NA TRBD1 TGTGCCAGCAGTTTGGACAGGGGGAATCAGCCCCAGCATTTT CASSLDRGNQPQHF
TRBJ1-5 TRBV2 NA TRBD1 TGTGCCAGCAGCGGCAAGGGCAGGGGGACCAATCAGCCCCAGCATTTT CASSGKGRGTNQPQHF
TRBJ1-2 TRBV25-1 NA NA TGTGCCAGCAGTGATAGGGTAGGGGACCCACGGTATGGCTACACCTTC CASSDRVGDPRYGYTF